The 22 T cell receptor beta chains below all came from one sample that was sequenced in a study of shared clonotypes between healthy human individuals. The table came from immunoSEQ multiplex PCR; TCRdb's copy has only in-frame clones and leaves some out. The sample carries 1.5 million to 1.9 million clones, around 98% recorded once. The sample was naive CD4+ T cells sorted from blood. Subset in this sample: CD45RA+ positively selected. These receptors came from a man aged 25 to 40 in good health.

In nucleotides, the CDR3 is TGTGCCAGCAGCCAGGGACGTTTAGCCAAAAACATTCAGTACTTC. Residues: CASSQGRLAKNIQYF. The chain is built from TRBV14 and TRBJ2-4; D tentatively reads TRBD1 or TRBD2 (5 bases each). CDR3 length: 15 residues. Germline assignment: CDR1 SGHDN and CDR2 FVKESK. Trimming shortened V by 3 bases and J by 0 bases, and 9 bases separated the two germline ends.

The rearrangement uses TRBV4-3 and TRBJ2-3; TRBD2 is a possible D gene (6 bases). Germline CDR1 is LGHNA and CDR2 is YSLEER. Trimming removed 0 bases from V and 4 bases from J, with 20 bases in between. This CDR3 has 18 residues. The CDR3 bases are TGCGCCAGCAGCCAAGATCCCCCGGGAGTCCGGGCTGCAGATACGCAGTATTTT. It translates to CASSQDPPGVRAADTQYF.

The chain employs TRBV7-9 and TRBJ2-3, with D perhaps matching TRBD1 (6 bases). This CDR3 is built from 16 residues. V was clipped by 5 bases and J by 4 bases, with 19 bases between them. Germline loops: CDR1 SEHNR, CDR2 FQNEAQ (reference sequence). The CDR3 loop is CASSPALRGLADTQYF. The DNA for the CDR3 is TGTGCCAGCAGCCCTGCCCTGAGGGGGTTGGCAGATACGCAGTATTTT.

This rearrangement joins TRBV5-1 to TRBJ2-2, with TRBD1 matching 7 bases. This CDR3 is 15 amino acids long. Trimming removed 5 bases from V and 7 bases from J; junction bases left unmatched: 11. CDR1 is SGHRS, CDR2 YFSETQ, per germline. The CDR3: CASSPLRQGIGELFF. CDR3 bases: TGCGCCAGCAGTCCCCTCCGACAGGGTATCGGGGAGCTGTTTTTT.

The genes are TRBV19 and TRBJ2-7; 7 bases match TRBD1. The germline V gene encodes CDR1 LNHDA and CDR2 SQIVND (reference sequence). The CDR3 has 14 amino acids. Trimming took 5 bases from V and 2 from J; bases not matched to a gene: 6. Written as DNA, the CDR3 is TGTGCCAGTAGTTTCGACAGGGCGCCCTACGAGCAGTACTTC. Translation: CASSFDRAPYEQYF.

Concerning this clone itself: This specimen includes other DNA sequences encoding the same CDR3. The J gene is TRBJ1-5, the V gene TRBV5-1, with 8 positions matching TRBD1. Germline V CDR1 and CDR2: SGHRS, YFSETQ. This CDR3 has 15 residues. V shed 0 bases, J shed 4 bases, and the junction held 3 bases outside the gene matches. The CDR3: CASSLGDRPNQPQHF. In DNA, the CDR3 is TGCGCCAGCAGCTTGGGGGACAGGCCAAATCAGCCCCAGCATTTT.

This chain connects TRBV18 to TRBJ1-3; D remains unclear. CDR3 length equals 16 residues. Between the trimmed V and J ends, which lost 3 bases and 0 bases, there was a span of 12 bases. Looked up from germline, CDR1 is KGHSH and CDR2 is LQKENI. This CDR3 is CASSPGWSSSGNTIYF. The DNA for the CDR3 is TGTGCCAGCTCACCGGGATGGAGCAGCTCTGGAAACACCATATATTTT.

This chain joins TRBV18 and TRBJ2-5; D is ambiguous. V was trimmed by 6 bases and J by 2 bases, leaving 13 bases between them. CDR1 and CDR2 from the germline V gene are KGHSH and LQKENI. The CDR3 is made up of 14 amino acids. The CDR3 protein is CASSLSTRQETQYF. As DNA, the CDR3 is TGTGCCAGCTCGCTCTCGACCAGACAAGAGACCCAGTACTTC.

The rearrangement uses TRBV11-2 and TRBJ2-7; TRBD2 aligns across 9 bases. The CDR3 contains 14 residues. Trimming cost V 1 base and J 3 bases; bases outside gene matches: 1. The germline V gene has CDR1 SGHAT and CDR2 FQNNGV. CDR3 amino acids: CASSLVAGDYEQYF. DNA for the CDR3: TGTGCCAGCAGCTTAGTAGCGGGAGACTACGAGCAGTACTTC.

This rearrangement joins TRBV27 to TRBJ2-7; TRBD2 aligns across 7 bases. The trim removed 3 bases at V and 0 bases at J, leaving 5 bases unmatched. The CDR3 extends over 15 amino acids. The germline V gene encodes CDR1 MNHEY and CDR2 SMNVEV (reference sequence). CDR3 coding DNA: TGTGCCAGCAGTTTCGCTAGCGGAATCTCCTACGAGCAGTACTTC. It encodes CASSFASGISYEQYF.

This clone was seen only once. The sample carries other DNA sequences with the same CDR3. This chain links TRBV9 with TRBJ2-1; no clear D gene. The V end was cut by 2 bases, the J end by 4 bases, with 10 bases between. This CDR3 is built from 14 residues. The germline V gene has CDR1 SGDLS and CDR2 YYNGEE. The CDR3 loop reads CASSVGGAYNEQFF. The CDR3 DNA reads as TGTGCCAGCAGCGTCGGCGGAGCTTACAATGAGCAGTTCTTC.

The chain carries TRBV10-1 and TRBJ2-2; the match to TRBD1 covers 10 bases. Unmatched junction bases numbered 6, after V lost 2 bases and J lost 6 bases. This CDR3 has 16 residues. Germline V gene lookup returns CDR1 WNHNN and CDR2 SYGVQD (reference sequence). The CDR3 loop reads CASSEDRGLRSGELFF. The CDR3 region has the DNA TGCGCCAGCAGTGAGGACAGGGGGCTTCGGTCCGGGGAGCTGTTTTTT.

Only one count was recorded for this clone. The chain links TRBV2 to TRBJ2-7; the D is unclear. The CDR3 covers 13 residues. Germline V CDR1 and CDR2: SNHLY, FYNNEI. V was clipped by 5 bases and J by 3 bases, with 11 bases between them. In nucleotides, the CDR3 is TGTGCCAGCAGTCGTGACTCAGACTACGAGCAGTACTTC. This encodes CASSRDSDYEQYF.

The chain uses TRBV30 and TRBJ2-1, with D perhaps matching TRBD1 or TRBD2 (5 bases each). Trimming stripped 1 base from V and 8 bases from J, with 18 bases between. The germline CDR1 and CDR2 sequences are GTSNPN and SVGIG (reference sequence). The CDR3 sequence is 15 residues long. The CDR3, as DNA: TGTGCCTGGAGTGGGGGGATTGCTATCGAATATGAGCAGTTCTTC. Residues: CAWSGGIAIEYEQFF.

The V call is TRBV5-5, the J call TRBJ1-5, with D perhaps TRBD1 (6 bases). Germline loops: CDR1 SGHKS, CDR2 YYEKEE (reference sequence). The length of the CDR3 is 14 residues. V lost 0 bases to trimming and J lost 8 bases, with 12 bases between them. The DNA of the CDR3 is TGTGCCAGCAGCTTGGACAGGGCAATTAAGCCCCAGCATTTT. Translating gives CASSLDRAIKPQHF.

The rearrangement joins TRBV2 to TRBJ2-2; weak D call: TRBD2 (5 bases). The V gene's germline CDR1 is SNHLY and CDR2 FYNNEI. V was clipped by 4 bases and J by 1 base, with 10 bases between them. The CDR3 is 15 amino acids. The CDR3 region is CASSVFGENTGELFF. CDR3 DNA sequence: TGTGCCAGCAGTGTTTTCGGGGAGAACACCGGGGAGCTGTTTTTT. Full variable domain (outside the CDR3, taken from reference TRBV2 and TRBJ2-2): EPEVTQTPSHQVTQMGQEVILRCVPISNHLYFYWYRQILGQKVEFLVSFYNNEISEKSEIFDDQFSVERPDGSNFTLKIRSTKLEDSAMYFCASSVFGENTGELFFGEGSRLTVL.

The rearrangement joins TRBV18 to TRBJ2-7, with 14 bases aligning to TRBD2. The CDR3 spans 15 residues. V shed 2 bases, J shed 6 bases, and the junction held 3 bases outside the gene matches. Germline CDR1 is KGHSH and CDR2 is LQKENI. CDR3 amino acids: CASSPIGTSGSEQYF. CDR3 sequence (DNA): TGTGCCAGCTCACCAATTGGGACTAGCGGGAGCGAGCAGTACTTC.

The sample holds a few counts of this clone. V is TRBV5-6 and J is TRBJ1-5; D remains unclear. The CDR3 spans 13 residues. The germline gives CDR1 SGHDT, CDR2 YYEEEE. V was cut by 5 bases and J by 1 base, with 7 bases left in between. CDR3: CASSRESNQPQHF. In DNA form, the CDR3 reads TGTGCCAGCAGTCGAGAAAGCAATCAGCCCCAGCATTTT.

The chain links TRBV6-5 to TRBJ1-2; D not resolved. The length of the CDR3 is 14 residues. CDR1 and CDR2 from the germline V gene are MNHEY and SVGAGI. With 0 bases removed from V and 2 bases from J, the gap between germline ends came to 7 bases. The CDR3 is CASSYSTLNYGYTF. The DNA for the CDR3 is TGTGCCAGCAGTTACTCCACCTTAAACTATGGCTACACCTTC.

CDR3 protein: CATSRAAGLAGGASTDTQYF. The CDR3 DNA reads as TGTGCCACCAGCAGAGCCGCCGGACTAGCGGGGGGGGCGAGCACAGATACGCAGTATTTT. The chain links TRBV15 to TRBJ2-3, with 15 bases lining up with TRBD2. This CDR3 comprises 20 residues. Losses at the gene ends were 1 base for V and 0 bases for J; bases not matched to a gene: 8. The germline gives CDR1 LNHNV, CDR2 YYDKDF (reference sequence).

The chain combines TRBV28 with TRBJ1-2; D not certain. V dropped 5 bases and J dropped 4 bases, with 11 bases sitting between them. The germline gives CDR1 MDHEN, CDR2 SYDVKM. This CDR3 is 13 amino acids long. CDR3 in amino acids: CASSTQGLYGYTF. The CDR3 bases are TGTGCCAGCAGTACACAAGGACTCTATGGCTACACCTTC.

The chain combines TRBV9 with TRBJ2-1, with TRBD2 matching over 13 bases. J was trimmed by 4 bases and V by 0 bases; bases with no gene match: 1. This CDR3 is 16 amino acids long. The germline CDR1 and CDR2 sequences are SGDLS and YYNGEE. DNA of the CDR3: TGTGCCAGCAGCGTAGGGACTAGCGGGGGATACAATGAGCAGTTCTTC. It encodes CASSVGTSGGYNEQFF.